These T cell receptor beta chains were read from a single sample in a study of response to subunit inactivated influenza vaccine. One entry per CDR3 protein, called by TCRdb with MiXCR from the RT-PCR reads. The sample has hundreds of thousands of distinct CDR3 sequences; approximately 18% are singletons. The input for sequencing was PBMCs from blood, taken roughly 5 days after vaccination. The receptors originated from a man between 45 and 60 years old who received an inactivated influenza vaccine. CDR3s include the opening cysteine and the closing phenylalanine or tryptophan. A D gene is named only where the DNA matches it firmly. Size values are once, few and many counts, or a class for expanded clones, and some rows have none.

cdr3_nt cdr3_aa clone_size d_call j_call v_call
TGCAGTGCTAGAGACCGGAGGGACATTGGCGAGACCCAGTACTTC CSARDRRDIGETQYF few - TRBJ2-5 TRBV20-1
TGTGCCATCAGCCTACTAGCGGGAGGAGCCTACGAGCAGTACTTC CAISLLAGGAYEQYF few TRBD2 TRBJ2-7 TRBV10-3
TGTGCCTGGAGTGTACAGGGCGGGACTAGCACAGATACGCAGTATTTT CAWSVQGGTSTDTQYF - - TRBJ2-3 TRBV30
TGTGCCAGCAGGCCTTGGGATTGGGGAGGAGATACGCAGTATTTT CASRPWDWGGDTQYF few - TRBJ2-3 TRBV28
TGTGCCAGCAGCCACCCCGGACAGGCTAATGAAAAACTGTTTTTT CASSHPGQANEKLFF - TRBD1 TRBJ1-4 TRBV4-2
TGTGCCAGCAGCCCCCGGACTAGCGGTGGTGAGCAGTTCTTC CASSPRTSGGEQFF - TRBD2 TRBJ2-1 TRBV7-6
TGCGCCAGCAGCTTGGCCGTGCGGGGTCGATTCTACGAGCAGTACTTC CASSLAVRGRFYEQYF - - TRBJ2-7 TRBV5-1
TGTGCCAGCAGCTTAGTTATATGGCCTAGCGGGAAGGTCAATGAGCAGTTCTTC CASSLVIWPSGKVNEQFF few TRBD2 TRBJ2-1 TRBV7-8
TGTGCCACCAGTGCCCCCTCGGGACAGGGAGTATATGAGCAGTTCTTC CATSAPSGQGVYEQFF - TRBD1 TRBJ2-1 TRBV24-1
TGCGCCAGCAGCTTGGAAAACGGAGCCCAAAACAATGAGCAGTTCTTC CASSLENGAQNNEQFF many - TRBJ2-1 TRBV5-1
TGTGCCAGCAAGAGCAGGGTAGCCCACTCCGAGCAGTACTTC CASKSRVAHSEQYF - - TRBJ2-7 TRBV28
TGTGCCAGCAGTAGGACGGAAAAGGAAGCTTTCTTT CASSRTEKEAFF - - TRBJ1-1 TRBV28
TGCAGTGCTAGCCGGAGCGCCCAAGAGACCCAGTACTTC CSASRSAQETQYF - - TRBJ2-5 TRBV20-1
TGCGCCAGCAGCCCCCAACTAGCGGGGGGTTCCTACGAGCAGTACTTC CASSPQLAGGSYEQYF few TRBD2 TRBJ2-7 TRBV4-1
TGTGCCAGCAGCCAACATTTGGTGCAGGTTCGCGCCGAGCAGTACTTC CASSQHLVQVRAEQYF - - TRBJ2-7 TRBV3-1
TGCAGTGCTAGAGTTCGGCTACAAGAGACCCAGTACTTC CSARVRLQETQYF few - TRBJ2-5 TRBV20-1
TGTGCCAGCAGCCAACCACAGGGATGGGAGACCCAGTACTTC CASSQPQGWETQYF once - TRBJ2-5 TRBV3-1
TGTGCCAGCAGCCGTAGTGATAACACTGAAGCTTTCTTT CASSRSDNTEAFF - - TRBJ1-1 TRBV28
TGCAGTGCCCCCCGAGGTTCAGGGGCCAAAGTCCTGACTTTC CSAPRGSGAKVLTF - - TRBJ2-6 TRBV20-1
TGCGCCAGCAGCACCCGGTACAGTGATGGTATGGAGACCCAGTACTTC CASSTRYSDGMETQYF few - TRBJ2-5 TRBV5-1
TGTGCCAGCAGCCCCACGACTGGACAGCAGTACTTC CASSPTTGQQYF - - TRBJ2-7 TRBV7-9
TGTGCCAGCAGTTACGGGGGAACCCAAGAGACCCAGTACTTC CASSYGGTQETQYF - - TRBJ2-5 TRBV6-5
TGTGCCAGCAGTACCCGGGACCTCTACGAGCAGTACTTC CASSTRDLYEQYF few - TRBJ2-7 TRBV27
TGCGCCAGCAGCTTGACAGGGGTCCCTCGCACAGATACGCAGTATTTT CASSLTGVPRTDTQYF - TRBD1 TRBJ2-3 TRBV5-1
TGCAGTGCTAGAGGGCAAGAACTGGTCCTGAACACTGAAGCTTTCTTT CSARGQELVLNTEAFF few - TRBJ1-1 TRBV20-1
TGTGCCAGCAGTACTTGGGACAAAGCCTACGAGCAGTACTTC CASSTWDKAYEQYF - - TRBJ2-7 TRBV12-3/TRBV12-4
TGCGCCAGCAGCTTGGGATCTAGCGGGAGGGCCATTGAGCAGTTCTTC CASSLGSSGRAIEQFF few TRBD2 TRBJ2-1 TRBV5-1
TGTGCCAGCAGATCCCAAGAGACCCAGTACTTC CASRSQETQYF few - TRBJ2-5 TRBV7-2
TGTGCCAGCAGTTTCTTCGGTCCCAACAATGAGCAGTTCTTC CASSFFGPNNEQFF - - TRBJ2-1 TRBV12-3/TRBV12-4
TGTGCCAGCAGCTCGTCAGGGCAGGGGAGCTCCTATAATTCACCCCTCCACTTT CASSSSGQGSSYNSPLHF few - TRBJ1-6 TRBV13
TGCAGTGCGACCGCGACAGGGGACTATGGCTACACCTTC CSATATGDYGYTF - TRBD1 TRBJ1-2 TRBV20-1
TGTGCCAGCAGTACCGTGGACAGGGGGCTGGGCAATGAGCAGTTCTTC CASSTVDRGLGNEQFF - TRBD1 TRBJ2-1 TRBV28
TGCGCCAGCAGCGGGGGTGGGACTAGCGGGAGGGGTAACATTCAGTACTTC CASSGGGTSGRGNIQYF - TRBD2 TRBJ2-4 TRBV4-3
TGCGCCAGCAGCTTGTACTACTCCCGGGGCAATGAGCAGTTCTTC CASSLYYSRGNEQFF - - TRBJ2-1 TRBV5-1
TGTGCCAGCAGCCAAGGTACAGGGATCACCGGGGAGCTGTTTTTT CASSQGTGITGELFF - - TRBJ2-2 TRBV3-1
TGTGCCAGCAGACCTGGACAGGGGCAATCCTACAATGAGCAGTTCTTC CASRPGQGQSYNEQFF few TRBD1 TRBJ2-1 TRBV7-9
TGCGCCAGCAGCCGGGGGACCCTTCGCACAAATACGCAGTATTTT CASSRGTLRTNTQYF few - TRBJ2-3 TRBV5-1
TGCAGTGCTAGAGCGTGGGGGGGCAAAGAGACCCAGTACTTC CSARAWGGKETQYF - - TRBJ2-5 TRBV20-1
TGTGCCAGCAGCTGGACAGGGTCCCAGCCCCAGCATTTT CASSWTGSQPQHF few TRBD1 TRBJ1-5 TRBV12-3/TRBV12-4
TGTGCCAGCAGTGGGGCGTGGAACACTGAAGCTTTCTTT CASSGAWNTEAFF - - TRBJ1-1 TRBV25-1
TGCAGTACCCGACCGCAGGGTGGGGGGACCTACGAGCAGTACTTC CSTRPQGGGTYEQYF - - TRBJ2-7 TRBV20-1
TGTGCCAGTAGTAGCTCTGTGACAGGGTACGAGCAGTACTTC CASSSSVTGYEQYF - TRBD1 TRBJ2-7 TRBV19
TGTGCCAGCAGCCAGCGAGACAGGAACACCGGGGAGCTGTTTTTT CASSQRDRNTGELFF - - TRBJ2-2 TRBV3-1
TGTGCCAGCAGTTTATCGGGTACCAGGACAAACCAGTACTTC CASSLSGTRTNQYF - - TRBJ2-5 TRBV28
TGCAGTGCATCACTACTAGCGGGGCTGTACACAGATACGCAGTATTTT CSASLLAGLYTDTQYF - TRBD2 TRBJ2-3 TRBV20-1
TGCGCCAGCAGAATCGGGGGAGATACGCAGTATTTT CASRIGGDTQYF - - TRBJ2-3 TRBV5-1
TGTGCCAGCAGTTTATCCAGCGGGGGGGACTACGAGCAGTACTTC CASSLSSGGDYEQYF few TRBD2 TRBJ2-7 TRBV28
TGCAGCGGACTGGGATCCTACAATGAGCAGTTCTTC CSGLGSYNEQFF few - TRBJ2-1 TRBV29-1
TGTGCCAGCAGCTGGGGACACCAGGCCTACGAGCAGTACTTC CASSWGHQAYEQYF few - TRBJ2-7 TRBV5-6
TGTGCCAGCAGTGAAGCCAGGACCTATTACACCTTC CASSEARTYYTF - - TRBJ1-2 TRBV2
TGTGCCAGCAGCCTGTCCCTCACAGATACGCAGTATTTT CASSLSLTDTQYF few - TRBJ2-3 TRBV7-3
TGCAGTGCTAGAGGCCGGACAGTCACGCAGCCCCAGCATTTT CSARGRTVTQPQHF - - TRBJ1-5 TRBV20-1
TGCAGTGCTAGAGATTACCTCGCGGGACAGAGCACAGATACGCAGTATTTT CSARDYLAGQSTDTQYF few - TRBJ2-3 TRBV20-1
TGTGCCAGCAGCCGGACAGGGACCGAGGTTGAGCAGTTCTTC CASSRTGTEVEQFF - TRBD1 TRBJ2-1 TRBV7-6
TGTGCCAGCAGTTTAGGGGGATGGGATACGCAGTATTTT CASSLGGWDTQYF few - TRBJ2-3 TRBV12-3/TRBV12-4
TGCAGTCCGGATTTGGGGACCTTACTAGCGGGAGGCCCAGATACGCAGTATTTT CSPDLGTLLAGGPDTQYF few TRBD2 TRBJ2-3 TRBV20-1
TGTGCCAGCAGACTAGCCGGGTCTAATGAAAAACTGTTTTTT CASRLAGSNEKLFF many - TRBJ1-4 TRBV6-1
TGTGCCAGCCAGTTGGAGGGATCCTACGAGCAGTACTTC CASQLEGSYEQYF - - TRBJ2-7 TRBV2